A single sample gave rise to the 23 T cell receptor beta chains below, sequenced in a study of CD8 T cells in ankylosing spondylitis. Study-level results: Ankylosing spondylitis blood appeared to carry a characteristic TCR beta motif of under ten highly homologous variants.

Each CDR3 protein gets one entry after TCRdb re-called the 5' RACE reads with MiXCR. The sample lists over 200,000 distinct CDR3 sequences; about 18% were seen once. For these receptors, no antigen is known. Sequencing was performed on blood, either unsorted or a sorted T cell fraction (not recorded which). These receptors were taken from a male donor with ankylosing spondylitis.

At least ten counts were recorded for this clonotype. V usage is TRBV20-1 and J usage is TRBJ2-1; D may be TRBD2 (6 bases). The CDR3 spans 14 residues. The V and J ends lost 6 bases and 7 bases respectively, with 19 bases between them. The germline gives CDR1 DFQATT, CDR2 SNEGSKA (reference sequence). DNA for the CDR3: TGCAGTGCAACTCCTAGCGATGACTTTAATGAGCAGTTCTTC. This codes for CSATPSDDFNEQFF.

DNA for the CDR3: TGTGCCAGCAGCTTGGCAGGGGTGGGCATTCAGTACTTC. The encoded protein is CASSLAGVGIQYF. This rearrangement joins TRBV5-5 to TRBJ2-4, with D perhaps TRBD1 (6 bases). Germline CDR1 and CDR2: SGHKS and YYEKEE (reference sequence). CDR3 length: 13 amino acids. With 0 bases removed from V and 9 bases from J, the gap between germline ends came to 10 bases.

This clonotype appeared many times. This chain joins TRBV29-1 and TRBJ2-7; 9 bases are a match to TRBD1. This CDR3 has 16 amino acids. With 1 base clipped from V and 0 bases from J, the junction kept 7 bases outside the gene matches. Germline V gene lookup returns CDR1 SQVTM and CDR2 ANQGSEA. CDR3 bases: TGCAGCGTTGAAGCTGAGGGACAGGGCTTCTCCTACGAGCAGTACTTC. This codes for CSVEAEGQGFSYEQYF.

This clonotype has a handful of counts. The chain couples TRBV27 to TRBJ1-2; 11 bases line up with TRBD1. V was clipped by 6 bases and J by 4 bases; unmatched bases: 13. This CDR3 has 17 amino acids. CDR1 and CDR2 (germline): MNHEY, SMNVEV (reference sequence). CDR3 residues: CASSRGQGARSVYGYTF. CDR3 nucleotides: TGTGCCAGCAGCCGCGGACAGGGGGCGAGATCAGTCTATGGCTACACCTTC.

The chain couples TRBV5-1 to TRBJ2-3; D is possibly TRBD1 (5 bases). V dropped 0 bases and J dropped 0 bases, with 8 bases sitting between them. There are 15 residues in the CDR3. Looked up from germline, CDR1 is SGHRS and CDR2 is YFSETQ. The CDR3, as DNA: TGCGCCAGCAGCTTGGCAGGGTTTAGCACAGATACGCAGTATTTT. This codes for CASSLAGFSTDTQYF.

V and J are TRBV30 and TRBJ1-2, with a tentative D call TRBD1 (5 bases). CDR3 length equals 12 residues. V was clipped by 1 base and J by 6 bases, with 9 bases between them. Germline V lookup: CDR1 GTSNPN, CDR2 SVGIG (reference sequence). CDR3 sequence: CAWSGGDDGYTF. The CDR3 DNA reads TGTGCCTGGAGTGGCGGGGACGATGGCTACACCTTC.

The chain joins TRBV27 to TRBJ2-5; D is tentatively TRBD1 or TRBD2 (5 bases each). V lost 3 bases, J lost 4 bases, and 9 bases lay in between. The CDR3 loop spans 13 amino acids. Germline loops: CDR1 MNHEY, CDR2 SMNVEV (reference sequence). DNA of the CDR3: TGTGCCAGCAGTTTCCGGGGCCCAGAGACCCAGTACTTC. Its protein product is CASSFRGPETQYF.

This clonotype came up many times. This sequence joins TRBV7-9 and TRBJ1-2; no firm D call. Trimming cost V 7 bases and J 1 base, with 13 bases left between them. The germline CDR1 and CDR2 sequences are SEHNR and FQNEAQ (reference sequence). This CDR3 has 14 amino acids. The chain's CDR3 is CASMDPGINYGYTF. Written as DNA, the CDR3 is TGTGCCAGCATGGACCCCGGAATTAACTATGGCTACACCTTC. Full variable domain (rest looked up from reference TRBV7-9 and TRBJ1-2): DTGVSQNPRHKITKRGQNVTFRCDPISEHNRLYWYRQTLGQGPEFLTYFQNEAQLEKSRLLSDRFSAERPKGSFSTLEIQRTEQGDSAMYLCASMDPGINYGYTFGSGTRLTVV.

This chain connects TRBV7-9 to TRBJ2-3; D is perhaps TRBD1 (5 bases). V was pared by 5 bases and J by 5 bases, with 8 bases between. CDR1 and CDR2 (germline): SEHNR, FQNEAQ (reference sequence). This CDR3 comprises 12 residues. CDR3 DNA: TGTGCCAGCAGCCCAGGGATAGATACGCAGTATTTT. This encodes CASSPGIDTQYF.

This clonotype was seen many times. The chain couples TRBV28 to TRBJ2-1; TRBD2 matches 7 bases. J gave up 0 bases and V 5 bases, and 16 bases lay outside the gene matches. The CDR3 spans 19 residues. Germline CDR1 reads MDHEN; CDR2 reads SYDVKM. The CDR3, as DNA: TGTGCCAGCAGTCCACGGGTTTTGCGGGAGAGGGTCTCCTACAATGAGCAGTTCTTC. Protein: CASSPRVLRERVSYNEQFF.

In its sample, this clonotype was seen a few times. V is TRBV27 and J is TRBJ2-6; no reliable D call. The CDR3 runs 14 residues. The V end lost 3 bases, the J end lost 12 bases, and 15 bases lay between the germline ends. Germline lookup yields CDR1 MNHEY and CDR2 SMNVEV (reference sequence). This CDR3 reads CASSLLRSWGVLTF. The CDR3 DNA sequence: TGTGCCAGCAGTTTGCTCCGTTCGTGGGGCGTCCTGACTTTC.

This clonotype was detected ten times or more. This chain links TRBV12-3 or TRBV12-4 with TRBJ1-1; D is perhaps TRBD1 (5 bases). V gave up 8 bases and J gave up 3 bases, with 16 bases separating them. This CDR3 is 14 amino acids long. DNA for the CDR3: TGTGCCAGCGGTACAGGCGTCGGGGACACTGAAGCTTTCTTT. As protein: CASGTGVGDTEAFF.

The sample holds many counts of this clonotype. The chain is built from TRBV29-1 and TRBJ2-2; D is perhaps TRBD1 (5 bases). The CDR3 is 14 amino acids. The germline V gene has CDR1 SQVTM and CDR2 ANQGSEA. Trimming left V 5 bases short and J 0 bases short, with 10 bases between. The CDR3 region is CSVRQPSNTGELFF. The CDR3 coding sequence is TGCAGCGTTCGACAGCCCTCGAACACCGGGGAGCTGTTTTTT.

The chain joins TRBV24-1 to TRBJ2-1; 10 positions match TRBD2. With V trimmed by 9 bases and J by 4 bases, 8 bases remained unmatched. Germline CDR1 and CDR2: KGHDR and SFDVKD. CDR3 length equals 15 residues. For the CDR3, the DNA is TGTGCCACCTCATCAGCTAGCGGGGGATACAATGAGCAGTTCTTC. Translated: CATSSASGGYNEQFF.

The CDR3 spells CASSIAPGQINIQYF. CDR3 bases: TGTGCCAGTAGTATTGCTCCGGGACAGATAAACATTCAGTACTTC. This rearrangement joins TRBV19 to TRBJ2-4, with 7 bases fitting TRBD1. The CDR3 contains 15 residues. J gave up 6 bases and V 3 bases, and 8 bases lay outside the gene matches. Germline CDR1 reads LNHDA; CDR2 reads SQIVND (reference sequence). Full variable domain (outside the CDR3, taken from reference TRBV19 and TRBJ2-4): DGGITQSPKYLFRKEGQNVTLSCEQNLNHDAMYWYRQDPGQGLRLIYYSQIVNDFQKGDIAEGYSVSREKKESFPLTVTSAQKNPTAFYLCASSIAPGQINIQYFGAGTRLSVL.

The CDR3 DNA reads TGTGCCAGCAGCTTGTGGGAGGGAACCGGCTACACCTTC. Residues: CASSLWEGTGYTF. V gene TRBV5-5 combines with J gene TRBJ1-2; D is uncertain. The CDR3 is 13 residues long. V lost 1 base, J lost 8 bases, and 12 bases lay in between. Germline V lookup: CDR1 SGHKS, CDR2 YYEKEE (reference sequence).

This sequence joins TRBV7-9 and TRBJ1-4; D remains unclear. V was pared by 4 bases and J by 5 bases, with 11 bases between. The germline gives CDR1 SEHNR, CDR2 FQNEAQ (reference sequence). The CDR3 extends over 14 amino acids. CDR3 in amino acids: CASSSPQGNEKLFF. CDR3 in DNA: TGTGCCAGCAGCTCCCCCCAAGGAAATGAAAAACTGTTTTTT.

The genes are TRBV10-3 and TRBJ2-2, with 8 nucleotides matching TRBD2. With 5 bases clipped from V and 5 bases from J, the junction kept 7 bases outside the gene matches. The CDR3 covers 15 residues. CDR1 and CDR2 from the germline V gene are ENHRY and SYGVKD. The CDR3 is CAISSLAVETGELFF. CDR3 in DNA: TGTGCCATCAGTTCACTAGCGGTAGAGACCGGGGAGCTGTTTTTT.

This clonotype was detected a few times. V gene TRBV12-5 combines with J gene TRBJ2-1; 7 nucleotides line up with TRBD1. After removal of 6 bases from V and 3 bases from J, the junction contained 5 bases not matched to a gene. The CDR3 extends over 14 amino acids. CDR1 is LGHNT and CDR2 is FRNRAP in the germline V gene. The CDR3 nucleotides read TGTGCTAGTGGAAAGGGACAGAACTACAATGAGCAGTTCTTC. Translation: CASGKGQNYNEQFF. The variable domain in full, completed from reference TRBV12-5 and TRBJ2-1, reads DARVTQTPRHKVTEMGQEVTMRCQPILGHNTVFWYRQTMMQGLELLAYFRNRAPLDDSGMPKDRFSAEMPDATLATLKIQPSEPRDSAVYFCASGKGQNYNEQFFGPGTRLTVL.

At least ten counts were recorded for this clonotype. The chain employs TRBV4-2 and TRBJ2-3; 12 nucleotides line up with TRBD2. The germline V gene encodes CDR1 LGHNA and CDR2 YNFKEQ. Germline trimming cut 4 bases from V and 4 bases from J; bases unmatched to any gene: 0. This CDR3 comprises 14 residues. CDR3 sequence reads: CASSPSGGADTQYF. The CDR3 DNA follows: TGTGCCAGCAGCCCTAGCGGGGGGGCAGATACGCAGTATTTT.

The table lists this clonotype with a few counts. This sequence joins TRBV11-2 and TRBJ2-3, with 7 positions matching TRBD1. The ends lost 1 base at V and 2 bases at J; junction bases unmatched: 6. Germline V CDR1 and CDR2: SGHAT, FQNNGV. This CDR3 is 16 amino acids long. CDR3 sequence (DNA): TGTGCCAGCAGCTTAGTCCTCGACAGGGACACAGATACGCAGTATTTT. Translating gives CASSLVLDRDTDTQYF.

This chain uses TRBV20-1 with TRBJ2-2; D perhaps matches TRBD2 (6 bases). This CDR3 is built from 15 residues. Trimming cost V 0 bases and J 3 bases, with 11 bases left between them. Per germline, CDR1 DFQATT and CDR2 SNEGSKA (reference sequence). The CDR3 here is CSARDGAGYTGELFF. Here the CDR3 DNA reads TGCAGTGCTAGAGATGGGGCGGGGTACACCGGGGAGCTGTTTTTT.

The chain links TRBV30 to TRBJ1-6; D uncertain. The CDR3 extends over 14 amino acids. V lost 3 bases and J lost 6, with 12 bases in between. The germline CDR1 and CDR2 sequences are GTSNPN and SVGIG (reference sequence). The DNA of the CDR3 is TGTGCCTGGAGGGAAATAGGCTTTAATTCACCCCTCCACTTT. Its translation: CAWREIGFNSPLHF.